Listed below are T cell receptor beta chains from one sample, sequenced in a study of molecular identifiers for immune sequencing clone quantification. TCRdb passed the PCR reads through MiXCR, listing each CDR3 protein once. The sample holds more than 300,000 distinct CDR3 sequences, about a fifth seen once. Sequenced material: naive CD8+ T cells from blood, with Jurkat cell RNA spiked in. These receptor sequences come from a human donor in good health. Some libraries in this study had Jurkat cell RNA spiked in. CDR3s include the opening cysteine and the closing phenylalanine or tryptophan. Fields, in order: V gene, clone size, D gene, J gene, CDR3 DNA, CDR3 protein. The D gene is left open where the match is weak. Only some rows state a clone size, as once, few, many or a class for expanded clones.

TRBV13	.	TRBD1	TRBJ2-3	TGTGCCAGCAGCCCAGCCGGGACAGAGGCAGATACGCAGTATTTT	CASSPAGTEADTQYF
TRBV28	few	TRBD1	TRBJ2-5	TGTGCCAGCAGTTTAGGGACAGGGGGCGTTGAGACCCAGTACTTC	CASSLGTGGVETQYF
TRBV29-1	many	TRBD2	TRBJ2-5	TGCAGCGTTTTCCCGGGACTAGCGGGAGTAGAGACCCAGTACTTC	CSVFPGLAGVETQYF
TRBV27	few	.	TRBJ1-1	TGTGCCAGCAGTTTATCCCAGGGGTCTTACACTGAAGCTTTCTTT	CASSLSQGSYTEAFF
TRBV6-1	.	.	TRBJ1-5	TGTGCCAGCAGTGAAGCGCGAGGACGGACGTATAGCAATCAGCCCCAGCATTTT	CASSEARGRTYSNQPQHF
TRBV27	.	.	TRBJ2-1	TGTGCCAGCAGTTTGGTCCTTGACAATGAGCAGTTCTTC	CASSLVLDNEQFF
TRBV5-8	many	TRBD2	TRBJ2-1	TGTGCCAGGAGAAGCAGCGGGGGGGCCTATGAGCAGTTCTTC	CARRSSGGAYEQFF
TRBV4-1	.	TRBD2	TRBJ2-2	TGCGCCAGCAGCCAGAGGGCGGCACTAGCGGGGCCAATGAACACCGGGGAGCTGTTTTTT	CASSQRAALAGPMNTGELFF
TRBV12-5	.	TRBD1	TRBJ1-5	TGTGCTAGTGGTTTGGATAACAGGGGGCTTGGGCAGCCCCAGCATTTT	CASGLDNRGLGQPQHF
TRBV6-2/TRBV6-3	many	.	TRBJ2-7	TGTGCCAGCCGGGACGGGAGCTACGAGCAGTACTTC	CASRDGSYEQYF
TRBV27	many	.	TRBJ2-6	TGTGCCAGCAGAGGAGCCAACGTCCTGACTTTC	CASRGANVLTF
TRBV3-1	many	.	TRBJ1-5	TGTGCCAGCAGCCAAGGGCCGAATCAGCCCCAGCATTTT	CASSQGPNQPQHF
TRBV2	many	.	TRBJ1-6	TGTGCCAGCAGTGAAGAACAATTCCTCTCCTATAATTCACCCCTCCACTTT	CASSEEQFLSYNSPLHF
TRBV3-1	.	TRBD2	TRBJ2-3	TGTGCCGGCAGCCCCCGGGGGGGGGCGGTCACAGATACGCAGTATTTT	CAGSPRGGAVTDTQYF
TRBV20-1	few	.	TRBJ2-4	TGCAGTGCTAGAGATCTATTAGAGCTAGTCAAAAACATTCAGTACTTC	CSARDLLELVKNIQYF
TRBV20-1	many	TRBD2	TRBJ2-3	TGCAGTGCTAGAGCGTATCTAGCGGGGGCCTCCACTTCGGATACGCAGTATTTT	CSARAYLAGASTSDTQYF
TRBV11-2	once	.	TRBJ2-5	TGTGCCAGCAGCTTAGTGGGAGGGACCCAGTACTTC	CASSLVGGTQYF
TRBV4-3	many	.	TRBJ2-7	TGCGCCAGCAGCCCGCAGGCCGGTTCCTACGAGCAGTACTTC	CASSPQAGSYEQYF
TRBV19	many	TRBD2	TRBJ2-7	TGTGCCAGTAGGCCCGGGACTAGATCCTCCTACGAGCAGTACTTC	CASRPGTRSSYEQYF
TRBV20-1	many	.	TRBJ1-3	TGCAGTGCTAGAGTTCCCAGGGGCCGAGCCTCTGGAAACACCATATATTTT	CSARVPRGRASGNTIYF
TRBV28	many	.	TRBJ2-1	TGTGCCAGCAGTTTAAACAGGGATATGGTCTACAATGAGCAGTTCTTC	CASSLNRDMVYNEQFF
TRBV27	.	.	TRBJ1-1	TGTGCCAGCAGTTTTTCTTTCAGTCAGGGAGGGACTGAAGCTTTCTTT	CASSFSFSQGGTEAFF
TRBV20-1	.	.	TRBJ2-6	TGCAGTGCTGGGGTGACAGCCGCGAAAACAACTATCATAGCTGGGGCCAACGTCCTGACTTTC	CSAGVTAAKTTIIAGANVLTF
TRBV7-2	many	.	TRBJ2-1	TGTGCCAGCAGCTTAGATGGGGGGTACAATGAGCAGTTCTTC	CASSLDGGYNEQFF
TRBV6-2/TRBV6-3	.	.	TRBJ1-1	TGTGCCAGCAGTTGGGGGCGTACTGAAGCTTTCTTT	CASSWGRTEAFF
TRBV6-4	few	.	TRBJ2-3	TGTGCCAGCAGCCCCACCAGGGGAGATACGCAGTATTTT	CASSPTRGDTQYF
TRBV28	many	.	TRBJ2-3	TGTGCCAGCAGTTTGGAGACATCACAAGACACAGATACGCAGTATTTT	CASSLETSQDTDTQYF
TRBV20-1	.	.	TRBJ2-7	TGCAGTGCTAGAGATCGGGGGCCCTACGAGCAGTACTTC	CSARDRGPYEQYF
TRBV7-9	many	TRBD1	TRBJ1-1	TGTGCCAGCAGCTTACAAACAGGGGCCTTCACTGAAGCTTTCTTT	CASSLQTGAFTEAFF
TRBV27	few	TRBD1	TRBJ2-7	TGTGCCAGCAGTTCCGGACAGGGTAGGTCCGAGCAGTACTTC	CASSSGQGRSEQYF
TRBV5-4	few	TRBD2	TRBJ2-2	TGTGCCAGCAGCTTCCAGGGCGGGAGGGTCGCCGGGGAGCTGTTTTTT	CASSFQGGRVAGELFF
TRBV29-1	many	TRBD1	TRBJ1-1	TGCAGCGTTGACCACGGACAGGGTTCGACTGAAGCTTTCTTT	CSVDHGQGSTEAFF
TRBV12-3/TRBV12-4	.	.	TRBJ2-3	TGTGCCAGCAGTTTAGGACCGCTGGGCGGGGGCACAGATACGCGGTATTTT	CASSLGPLGGGTDTRYF
TRBV7-9	many	.	TRBJ2-5	TGTGCCAGCAGCGCCCCACCTACGACCCAAGAGACCCAGTACTTC	CASSAPPTTQETQYF
TRBV6-5	many	.	TRBJ2-2	TGTGCCAGCAGTTACCTAGGGTTTTCCACCGGGGAGCTGTTTTTT	CASSYLGFSTGELFF
TRBV29-1	many	.	TRBJ2-3	TGCAGCGTTGACTCGTTGACTTACACAGATACGCAGTATTTT	CSVDSLTYTDTQYF
TRBV5-5	many	.	TRBJ1-2	TGTGCCAGCAGCCCACGGGCCCCTGAAAACTATGGCTACACCTTC	CASSPRAPENYGYTF
TRBV12-3/TRBV12-4	.	.	TRBJ2-1	TGTGCCAGCAGTTTTATCCCCCATGAGCAGTTCTTC	CASSFIPHEQFF
TRBV4-3	few	.	TRBJ1-1	TGCGCCAGCAGCCTCAGGGTTCACACTGAAGCTTTCTTT	CASSLRVHTEAFF
TRBV6-1	many	.	TRBJ1-5	TGTGCCAGCAGTGAAATGGAGTTCGGCAATCAGCCCCAGCATTTT	CASSEMEFGNQPQHF
TRBV4-2	.	.	TRBJ1-5	TGTGCCAGCAGCCAAGGGTCCACAGATACGCAGCATTTT	CASSQGSTDTQHF
TRBV6-2/TRBV6-3	few	TRBD1	TRBJ1-5	TGTGCCAGCAACCTACAGGGGAATCAGCCCCAGCATTTT	CASNLQGNQPQHF
TRBV7-6	many	TRBD1	TRBJ1-4	TGTGCCAGCAGCTTTTCCCCCTTTACAGGGGGCGATGAAAAACTGTTTTTT	CASSFSPFTGGDEKLFF
TRBV5-1	many	.	TRBJ2-3	TGCGCCAGCAGCCCTGGATGGGGAACAGATACGCAGTATTTT	CASSPGWGTDTQYF
TRBV20-1	.	TRBD2	TRBJ2-7	TGCAGTGCACGACCCGGACTAGCGGGAGGGCCCGGCTCCTACGAGCAGTACTTC	CSARPGLAGGPGSYEQYF
TRBV20-1	.	TRBD2	TRBJ2-1	TGCAGTGCTAGCGAGGGGACTAGCGGGAGAGTCAGTAATGAGCAGTTCTTC	CSASEGTSGRVSNEQFF
TRBV7-9	many	.	TRBJ2-1	TGTGCCAGCAAAGAACAGGCAAGCGAGCAGTTCTTC	CASKEQASEQFF
TRBV12-3/TRBV12-4	many	.	TRBJ2-3	TGTGCCAGCAGTTTAAGGGACTGGAGCACAGATACGCAGTATTTT	CASSLRDWSTDTQYF
TRBV7-2	many	.	TRBJ2-7	TGTGCCAGCAGCTTTTTCGGAATCACAGGAGCCTACGAGCAGTACTTC	CASSFFGITGAYEQYF
TRBV28	many	.	TRBJ2-2	TGTGCCAGCAGTTTCGCTAACACCGGGGAGCTGTTTTTT	CASSFANTGELFF
TRBV7-9	many	TRBD1	TRBJ2-7	TGTGCCAGCAGCTTACTGGACAGGGGTTTGTACGAGCAGTACTTC	CASSLLDRGLYEQYF
TRBV7-9	.	TRBD2	TRBJ2-2	TGTGCCAGCAGTCAACGACCCGCGGGAGACACCGGGGAGCTGTTTTTT	CASSQRPAGDTGELFF
TRBV7-3	many	.	TRBJ2-5	TGTGCCAGCAGCCCAACAGGAGACACTGAGACCCAGTACTTC	CASSPTGDTETQYF
TRBV12-3/TRBV12-4	once	.	TRBJ2-5	TGTGCCAGCAGTTTGACGGAAGGGGCAGACCAAGAGACCCAGTACTTC	CASSLTEGADQETQYF